These T cell receptor beta chains were read from a single sample in a study of blood T cell repertoires in COVID-19. Sequencing was performed with immunoSEQ multiplex PCR; in TCRdb, only in-frame clones are kept and a portion is missing. Found here are approximately 250,000 clones, approximately 86% of them singletons; the top ten hold about 1%. Sequencing used PBMCs or T cells enriched from blood (not recorded which). These receptors were obtained from a woman under 40 who had recovered from COVID-19. Each CDR3 is given with its conserved first and last residue. Fields, in order: J gene, D gene, V gene, clone size, CDR3 DNA, CDR3 protein. A D gene is named only where the DNA matches it firmly. Not all rows give a size; the values are once, few, many and, for expanded clones, a class.

j_gene: TRBJ2-7
d_gene: NA
v_gene: TRBV2
abundance: NA
CDR3nt: TGTGCCAGCAGTGAAGCGCTTCGGGGGGCCGGGGAATACTTC
CDR3aa: CASSEALRGAGEYF

j_gene: TRBJ1-1
d_gene: TRBD1
v_gene: TRBV18
abundance: NA
CDR3nt: TGTGCCAGCTCACCACTCTTCCCAGGGGGCTTGGGCACTGAAGCTTTCTTT
CDR3aa: CASSPLFPGGLGTEAFF

j_gene: TRBJ2-7
d_gene: NA
v_gene: TRBV20-1
abundance: NA
CDR3nt: TGCAGTGCTAGCCCCATTTACGAGCAGTACTTC
CDR3aa: CSASPIYEQYF

j_gene: TRBJ2-3
d_gene: TRBD2
v_gene: TRBV7-2
abundance: NA
CDR3nt: TGTGCCAGCAGCTTAGCGCTACTAGCGGGGGGCTGGCTAAATACGCAGTATTTT
CDR3aa: CASSLALLAGGWLNTQYF

j_gene: TRBJ2-7
d_gene: TRBD2
v_gene: TRBV5-4
abundance: few
CDR3nt: TGTGCCAGCAGCCCGTTAGCGGGGGGCCCATCCTACGAGCAGTACTTC
CDR3aa: CASSPLAGGPSYEQYF

j_gene: TRBJ1-1
d_gene: NA
v_gene: TRBV27
abundance: NA
CDR3nt: TGTGCCAGTAGGCCCCTCTCAGGGAACACTGAAGCTTTCTTT
CDR3aa: CASRPLSGNTEAFF

j_gene: TRBJ1-5
d_gene: NA
v_gene: TRBV19
abundance: NA
CDR3nt: TGTGCCAGTAGTAGGAACAGGTTAAATCAGCCCCAGCATTTT
CDR3aa: CASSRNRLNQPQHF

j_gene: TRBJ2-6
d_gene: NA
v_gene: TRBV5-1
abundance: NA
CDR3nt: TGCGCCAGCACCGCCTCGGGGGTGGTCTACTCTGGGGCCAACGTCCTGACTTTC
CDR3aa: CASTASGVVYSGANVLTF

j_gene: TRBJ1-2
d_gene: NA
v_gene: TRBV30
abundance: once
CDR3nt: TGTGCCTGGATGGGAGGGGTTGGCTACACCTTC
CDR3aa: CAWMGGVGYTF

j_gene: TRBJ2-5
d_gene: TRBD1
v_gene: TRBV5-1
abundance: NA
CDR3nt: TGCGCCAGCAGCTTGAGACAGGGGCAAGAGACCCAGTACTTC
CDR3aa: CASSLRQGQETQYF

j_gene: TRBJ2-7
d_gene: NA
v_gene: TRBV5-1
abundance: once
CDR3nt: TGCGCCAGCAGCTTGTCTTTGGCCCACAGGGGGGGCGAGCAGTACTTC
CDR3aa: CASSLSLAHRGGEQYF

j_gene: TRBJ2-2
d_gene: NA
v_gene: TRBV27
abundance: few
CDR3nt: TGTGCCAGCAGTTTCAGGAGCGGACGGAACACCGGGGAGCTGTTTTTT
CDR3aa: CASSFRSGRNTGELFF

j_gene: TRBJ1-1
d_gene: TRBD1
v_gene: TRBV2
abundance: NA
CDR3nt: TGTGCCAGCAGCCCACAGGGGGCAGTTGAAGCTTTCTTT
CDR3aa: CASSPQGAVEAFF

j_gene: TRBJ1-2
d_gene: NA
v_gene: TRBV9
abundance: NA
CDR3nt: TGTGCCAGCAGCAGCGGCCCGGGGGTTCCCAATGGCTACACCTTC
CDR3aa: CASSSGPGVPNGYTF

j_gene: TRBJ2-5
d_gene: TRBD2
v_gene: TRBV7-3
abundance: NA
CDR3nt: TGTGCCAGCAGTAGCGGGAACCAAGAGACCCAGTACTTC
CDR3aa: CASSSGNQETQYF

j_gene: TRBJ2-5
d_gene: NA
v_gene: TRBV7-9
abundance: NA
CDR3nt: TGTGCCAGCAGCTTAGTGGGCGAGACCCAGTACTTC
CDR3aa: CASSLVGETQYF

j_gene: TRBJ2-1
d_gene: NA
v_gene: TRBV10-3
abundance: NA
CDR3nt: TGTGCCATCAGAGGGGCCGGTGAGCAGTTCTTC
CDR3aa: CAIRGAGEQFF

j_gene: TRBJ1-2
d_gene: TRBD1
v_gene: TRBV28
abundance: NA
CDR3nt: TGTGCCAGCAGTTCCGGGACAGGTCTCCTTAGTGGCTACACCTTC
CDR3aa: CASSSGTGLLSGYTF

j_gene: TRBJ1-2
d_gene: NA
v_gene: TRBV7-9
abundance: NA
CDR3nt: TGTGCCAGCAGGGTGGCGGAAACTGGCTACACCTTC
CDR3aa: CASRVAETGYTF

j_gene: TRBJ1-3
d_gene: NA
v_gene: TRBV15
abundance: NA
CDR3nt: TGTGCCACCAGCAGAGATGGGGGCGCTGGAAACACCATATATTTT
CDR3aa: CATSRDGGAGNTIYF

j_gene: TRBJ1-1
d_gene: NA
v_gene: TRBV12-3/TRBV12-4
abundance: NA
CDR3nt: TGTGCCAGCAGATCGGTTATCCGCCCTGAAGCTTTCTTT
CDR3aa: CASRSVIRPEAFF

j_gene: TRBJ2-1
d_gene: NA
v_gene: TRBV27
abundance: NA
CDR3nt: TGTGCCAGCACCCCAGCGGGCGCCCCCCTTTACAATGAGCAGTTCTTC
CDR3aa: CASTPAGAPLYNEQFF

j_gene: TRBJ2-7
d_gene: NA
v_gene: TRBV7-9
abundance: NA
CDR3nt: TGTGCCAGCAGCTTATCCCCCCTAGGCGAGCAGTACTTC
CDR3aa: CASSLSPLGEQYF

j_gene: TRBJ1-1
d_gene: NA
v_gene: TRBV27
abundance: NA
CDR3nt: TGTGCCAGCTTCCCCGGGAGATACACTGAAGCTTTCTTT
CDR3aa: CASFPGRYTEAFF

j_gene: TRBJ2-3
d_gene: TRBD2
v_gene: TRBV7-9
abundance: NA
CDR3nt: TGTGCCAGCAGCTTAATACCGGCGGGAGCGGAGGCACAGAATACGCAGTATTTT
CDR3aa: CASSLIPAGAEAQNTQYF

j_gene: TRBJ2-1
d_gene: TRBD2
v_gene: TRBV11-2
abundance: NA
CDR3nt: TGTGCCAGCAGCTTATGGAGCGGGATCTCCTACAATGAGCAGTTCTTC
CDR3aa: CASSLWSGISYNEQFF

j_gene: TRBJ1-2
d_gene: TRBD1
v_gene: TRBV3-1/TRBV3-2
abundance: NA
CDR3nt: TGTGCCAGCAGCCGCGCGGGACAGGAAAATCACGGCTACACCTTC
CDR3aa: CASSRAGQENHGYTF

j_gene: TRBJ2-1
d_gene: TRBD2
v_gene: TRBV27
abundance: few
CDR3nt: TGTGCCAGCAGTTTATACCCGGGACTAGCGTCACCGAGTCAGTTCTTC
CDR3aa: CASSLYPGLASPSQFF

j_gene: TRBJ2-2
d_gene: NA
v_gene: TRBV30
abundance: NA
CDR3nt: TGTGCCTGGAGTCCCCGGGGGGAGCTGTTTTTT
CDR3aa: CAWSPRGELFF

j_gene: TRBJ1-2
d_gene: NA
v_gene: TRBV5-1
abundance: NA
CDR3nt: TGCGCCAGCAGCTCCCGCCACGGGGGGGATGGCTACACCTTC
CDR3aa: CASSSRHGGDGYTF

j_gene: TRBJ2-7
d_gene: TRBD1
v_gene: TRBV19
abundance: NA
CDR3nt: TGTGCCAGTAGACCGGACAGGGCATACGAGCAGTACTTC
CDR3aa: CASRPDRAYEQYF

j_gene: TRBJ1-1
d_gene: NA
v_gene: TRBV6-5
abundance: few
CDR3nt: TGTGCCAGCAGTTACGGGGAGGGGGACACTGAAGCTTTCTTT
CDR3aa: CASSYGEGDTEAFF

j_gene: TRBJ1-1
d_gene: NA
v_gene: TRBV27
abundance: NA
CDR3nt: TGTGCCAGCAGTTCGACTGCGGTTACTGAAGCTTTCTTT
CDR3aa: CASSSTAVTEAFF

j_gene: TRBJ2-7
d_gene: TRBD1
v_gene: TRBV18
abundance: NA
CDR3nt: TGTGCCAGCTCTCCCGGGACAGGGCCCTACGAGCAGTACTTC
CDR3aa: CASSPGTGPYEQYF

j_gene: TRBJ1-1
d_gene: NA
v_gene: TRBV2
abundance: NA
CDR3nt: TGTGCCAGCAGTGCCGGGGGTTTGAACACTGAAGCTTTCTTT
CDR3aa: CASSAGGLNTEAFF

j_gene: TRBJ2-1
d_gene: NA
v_gene: TRBV29-1
abundance: NA
CDR3nt: TGCAGCGTTGGTGCCCTGGGAGGGGGCAATGAGCAGTTCTTC
CDR3aa: CSVGALGGGNEQFF

j_gene: TRBJ2-1
d_gene: NA
v_gene: TRBV18
abundance: NA
CDR3nt: TGTGCCAGCTCACCTTTGCGTTGGGCGGAGGTCAATGAGCAGTTCTTC
CDR3aa: CASSPLRWAEVNEQFF

j_gene: TRBJ2-1
d_gene: NA
v_gene: TRBV15
abundance: NA
CDR3nt: TGTGCCACCAGCAGAGGTAAGACAGTGAACAATGAGCAGTTCTTC
CDR3aa: CATSRGKTVNNEQFF

j_gene: TRBJ2-3
d_gene: NA
v_gene: TRBV5-4
abundance: NA
CDR3nt: TGTGCCAGCAGCTGGGACACCCACACAGATACGCAGTATTTT
CDR3aa: CASSWDTHTDTQYF

j_gene: TRBJ2-1
d_gene: NA
v_gene: TRBV28
abundance: NA
CDR3nt: TGTGCCAGCAGTTTGGGGGCGGGTGAGCAGTTCTTC
CDR3aa: CASSLGAGEQFF

j_gene: TRBJ1-5
d_gene: TRBD1
v_gene: TRBV2
abundance: few
CDR3nt: TGTGCCAGCAGTGTGGGACAGGGGAATCAGCCCCAGCATTTT
CDR3aa: CASSVGQGNQPQHF

j_gene: TRBJ2-1
d_gene: TRBD2
v_gene: TRBV7-2
abundance: NA
CDR3nt: TGTGCCAGCAGCCACCGAGCTACTAGCGGAAACCTCAATGAGCAGTTCTTC
CDR3aa: CASSHRATSGNLNEQFF